Listed below are T cell receptor beta chains from one sample, sequenced in a study of cytomegalovirus exposure and HLA in healthy donors. The protocol was immunoSEQ multiplex PCR, while the TCRdb copy is restricted to in-frame clones and leaves out a portion. Of 200,000 or so clones listed, 84% are singletons. Sequencing used PBMCs. All receptors come from a boy younger than 18 in good health and CMV-seronegative. CDR3s include the opening cysteine and the closing phenylalanine or tryptophan. D genes are given only for firm matches. Not every row has a clone size; where given, it reads once, few, many or a size class.

TGCGCCAGCAGCTTGGCGGGGGGCCTCCACAATGAGCAGTTCTTC	CASSLAGGLHNEQFF	few	TRBJ2-1	NA	TRBV5-1
TGTGCCAGCAGCGTCCCGGGACAGGGCCGGGGCTACACCTTC	CASSVPGQGRGYTF	NA	TRBJ1-2	TRBD1	TRBV27
TGTGCCAGCCCGGGACAGCAATATGGCTACACCTTC	CASPGQQYGYTF	NA	TRBJ1-2	TRBD1	TRBV2
TGTGCCAGCAGTTCGGTTAACACTGAAGCTTTCTTT	CASSSVNTEAFF	NA	TRBJ1-1	NA	TRBV28
TGTGCCAGCAAGGTGAGGGAGGGCCGGAATGAGCAGTTCTTC	CASKVREGRNEQFF	NA	TRBJ2-1	TRBD2	TRBV14
TGTGCCAGCAGTCTTAGTAGCGAGTACGAGCAGTACTTC	CASSLSSEYEQYF	NA	TRBJ2-7	NA	TRBV28
TGTGCCACCACTAGGACAGGCTATGGCTACACCTTC	CATTRTGYGYTF	NA	TRBJ1-2	TRBD1	TRBV19
TGTGCCAGCAGCGTATCGGGTTCCCAGCCCCAGCATTTT	CASSVSGSQPQHF	NA	TRBJ1-5	NA	TRBV9
TGTGCCAGCAGCGACAGGGGTGAAGGCTACACCTTC	CASSDRGEGYTF	once	TRBJ1-2	TRBD1	TRBV9
TGTGCCAGCAGCGTCGGGAGGAGCTCCTACGAGCAGTACTTC	CASSVGRSSYEQYF	NA	TRBJ2-7	TRBD2	TRBV11-2
TGTGCCTGGAGTCGGCAGGGAACTAATGAAAAACTGTTTTTT	CAWSRQGTNEKLFF	NA	TRBJ1-4	NA	TRBV30
TGTGCCAGCAGCGTAGCTGAGGGTGAGCAGTACTTC	CASSVAEGEQYF	NA	TRBJ2-7	NA	TRBV9
TGTGCCAGTAGCCTGTCTGGAAGGGGCGAGCAGTACTTC	CASSLSGRGEQYF	NA	TRBJ2-7	NA	TRBV19